The present TCR beta chain was sequenced within a study of radiation and T cells in renal cell carcinoma. Profiled with immunoSEQ multiplex PCR; TCRdb holds only in-frame clones, not every one. Here the sample spans about 20,000 clones, around 46% being singletons. The CDR3 contains 15 residues. CDR1 is SGHRS, CDR2 YFSETQ, per germline. Deletions cut 0 bases from V and 4 bases from J, with 8 bases between. Concerning this clone: What it binds is unknown.

As for treatment: 15 Gy SBRT to primary tumor, nephrectomy 4 weeks later. Nephrectomy followed 15 Gy stereotactic body radiation by 4 weeks. Findings of the study overall: Compared with controls, irradiated tumors had more, larger dominant CDR3 motifs. Compared with controls, irradiated tumors showed greater TCR clonality.

The source is a woman aged 45-65 years with renal cell carcinoma. The specimen comprised tumor tissue, sampled from a patient whose treatment included radiotherapy and nephrectomy. This chain connects TRBV5-1 to TRBJ2-6; no firm D call. The DNA of the CDR3 is TGCGCCAGCAGCTTGGATGGGAAGGGGGCCAACGTCCTGACTTTC. This gives the protein CASSLDGKGANVLTF.